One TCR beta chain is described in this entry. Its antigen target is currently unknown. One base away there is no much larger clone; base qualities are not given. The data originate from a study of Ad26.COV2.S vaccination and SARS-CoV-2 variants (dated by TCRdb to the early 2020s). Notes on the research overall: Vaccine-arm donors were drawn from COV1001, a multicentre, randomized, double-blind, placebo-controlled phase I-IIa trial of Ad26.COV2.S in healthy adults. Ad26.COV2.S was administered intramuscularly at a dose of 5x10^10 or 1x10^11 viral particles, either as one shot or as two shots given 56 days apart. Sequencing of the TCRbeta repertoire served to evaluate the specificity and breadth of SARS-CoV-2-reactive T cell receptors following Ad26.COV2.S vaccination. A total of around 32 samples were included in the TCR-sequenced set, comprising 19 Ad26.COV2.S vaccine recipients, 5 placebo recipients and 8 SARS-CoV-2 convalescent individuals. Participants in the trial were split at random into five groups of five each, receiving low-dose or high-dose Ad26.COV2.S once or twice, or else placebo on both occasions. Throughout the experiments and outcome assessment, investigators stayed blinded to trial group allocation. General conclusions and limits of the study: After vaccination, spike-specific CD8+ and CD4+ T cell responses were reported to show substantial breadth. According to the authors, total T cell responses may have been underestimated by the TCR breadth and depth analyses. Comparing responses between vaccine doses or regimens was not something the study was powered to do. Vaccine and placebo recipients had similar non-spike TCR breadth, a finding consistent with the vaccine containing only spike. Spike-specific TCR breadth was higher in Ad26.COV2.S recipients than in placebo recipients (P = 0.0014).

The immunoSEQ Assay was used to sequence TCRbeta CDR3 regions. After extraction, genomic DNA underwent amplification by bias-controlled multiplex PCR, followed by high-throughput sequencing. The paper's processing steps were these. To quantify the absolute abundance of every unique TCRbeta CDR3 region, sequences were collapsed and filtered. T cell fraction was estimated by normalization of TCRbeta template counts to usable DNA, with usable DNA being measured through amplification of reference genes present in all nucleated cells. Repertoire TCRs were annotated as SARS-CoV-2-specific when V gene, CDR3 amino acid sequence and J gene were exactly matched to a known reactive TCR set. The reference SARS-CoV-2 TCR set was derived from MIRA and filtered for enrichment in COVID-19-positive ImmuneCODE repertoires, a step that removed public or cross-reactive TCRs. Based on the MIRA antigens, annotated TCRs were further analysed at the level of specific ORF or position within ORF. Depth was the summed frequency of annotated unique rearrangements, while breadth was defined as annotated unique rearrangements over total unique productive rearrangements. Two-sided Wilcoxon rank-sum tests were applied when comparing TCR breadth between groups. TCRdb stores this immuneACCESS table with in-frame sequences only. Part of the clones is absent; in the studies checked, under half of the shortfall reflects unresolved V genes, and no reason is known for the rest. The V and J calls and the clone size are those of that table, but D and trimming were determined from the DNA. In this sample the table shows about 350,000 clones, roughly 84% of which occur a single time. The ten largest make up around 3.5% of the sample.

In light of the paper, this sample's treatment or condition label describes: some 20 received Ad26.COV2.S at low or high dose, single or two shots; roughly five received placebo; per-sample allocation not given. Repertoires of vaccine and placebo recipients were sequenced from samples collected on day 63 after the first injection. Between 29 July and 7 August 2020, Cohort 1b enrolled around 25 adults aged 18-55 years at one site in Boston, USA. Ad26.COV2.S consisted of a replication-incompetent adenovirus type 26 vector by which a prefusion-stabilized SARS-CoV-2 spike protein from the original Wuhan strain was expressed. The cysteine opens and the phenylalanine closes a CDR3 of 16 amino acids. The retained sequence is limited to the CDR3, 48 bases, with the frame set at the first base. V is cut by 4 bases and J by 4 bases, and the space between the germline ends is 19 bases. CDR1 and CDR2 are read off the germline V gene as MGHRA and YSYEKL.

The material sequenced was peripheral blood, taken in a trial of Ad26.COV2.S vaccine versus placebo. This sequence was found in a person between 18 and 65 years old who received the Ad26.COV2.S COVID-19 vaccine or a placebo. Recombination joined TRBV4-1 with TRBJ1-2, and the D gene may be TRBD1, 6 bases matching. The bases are TGCGCCAGCAGCCCAGATTGGAGGGGGGGGAGCTATGGCTACACCTTC. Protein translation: CASSPDWRGGSYGYTF.